This is a list of T cell receptor beta chains from one sample in a study of PD-L1 blockade in urothelial cancer. Assay: immunoSEQ multiplex PCR; the TCRdb copy retains only in-frame clones and omits some. The sample records under 70,000 clones, about 88% being singletons. The source material was PBMCs, sampled around atezolizumab (anti-PD-L1) treatment. Receptor source: a man in his fifties or sixties with urothelial cancer. The CDR3 runs from the conserved cysteine through the conserved F or W. Fields, in order: J gene, V gene, D gene, CDR3 protein. The D gene is left open where the match is weak.

j_call: TRBJ1-5; v_call: TRBV11-2; d_call: TRBD1; cdr3_aa: CASSSDRGGNQPQHF
j_call: TRBJ1-3; v_call: TRBV5-4; d_call: TRBD1; cdr3_aa: CASSPDTGAGNTIYF
j_call: TRBJ2-7; v_call: TRBV4-1; d_call: TRBD1; cdr3_aa: CASSHPPGQGVYEQYF
j_call: TRBJ2-5; v_call: TRBV25-1; d_call: TRBD1; cdr3_aa: CASSRTGGIETQYF
j_call: TRBJ2-7; v_call: TRBV18; d_call: NA; cdr3_aa: CASSPPRGTPNYEQYF
j_call: TRBJ2-4; v_call: TRBV15; d_call: TRBD1; cdr3_aa: CATNPTGGRAKNIQYF
j_call: TRBJ2-7; v_call: TRBV6-6; d_call: NA; cdr3_aa: CASSTASYEQYF
j_call: TRBJ2-1; v_call: TRBV6-4; d_call: TRBD1; cdr3_aa: CASSDSGTGAYNEQFF
j_call: TRBJ2-1; v_call: TRBV5-1; d_call: TRBD1; cdr3_aa: CASSFQQGNYNEQFF
j_call: TRBJ1-2; v_call: TRBV18; d_call: TRBD1; cdr3_aa: CASSFRDRGFSNYGYTF
j_call: TRBJ1-5; v_call: TRBV10-3; d_call: NA; cdr3_aa: CAISESLQPQHF
j_call: TRBJ1-2; v_call: TRBV5-5; d_call: NA; cdr3_aa: CASSSRQNRDGYTF
j_call: TRBJ1-4; v_call: TRBV7-7; d_call: TRBD1; cdr3_aa: CASSLGTGAVEKLFF
j_call: TRBJ1-2; v_call: TRBV4-2; d_call: NA; cdr3_aa: CASSQRGGVESYGYTF
j_call: TRBJ2-7; v_call: TRBV6-5; d_call: NA; cdr3_aa: CASSYTAYSSYEQYF
j_call: TRBJ1-1; v_call: TRBV7-6; d_call: TRBD1; cdr3_aa: CASSLGGGGTEAFF
j_call: TRBJ1-5; v_call: TRBV6-1; d_call: TRBD1; cdr3_aa: CASKGQGNQPQHF
j_call: TRBJ2-7; v_call: TRBV28; d_call: NA; cdr3_aa: CASKKSTEDYEQYF
j_call: TRBJ1-2; v_call: TRBV4-1; d_call: TRBD1; cdr3_aa: CASSQGPLGQGALDGYTF
j_call: TRBJ1-6; v_call: TRBV9; d_call: TRBD1; cdr3_aa: CASSTRTGDNSPLHF
j_call: TRBJ2-3; v_call: TRBV9; d_call: NA; cdr3_aa: CASSVAKFSSTDTQYF
j_call: TRBJ2-7; v_call: TRBV27; d_call: NA; cdr3_aa: CASSFGSDYEQYF
j_call: TRBJ2-1; v_call: TRBV28; d_call: TRBD2; cdr3_aa: CASSSSGLATLEQFF
j_call: TRBJ1-1; v_call: TRBV4-3; d_call: TRBD1; cdr3_aa: CASSQDPGQGPIGTEAFF
j_call: TRBJ1-2; v_call: TRBV6-1; d_call: NA; cdr3_aa: CASSEIGRAGYTF
j_call: TRBJ2-5; v_call: TRBV2; d_call: NA; cdr3_aa: CASTTTTRYQETQYF
j_call: TRBJ2-1; v_call: TRBV5-1; d_call: NA; cdr3_aa: CASSAKGGYEQFF
j_call: TRBJ2-7; v_call: TRBV5-1; d_call: NA; cdr3_aa: CASSLEGYEQYF
j_call: TRBJ1-1; v_call: TRBV10-3; d_call: NA; cdr3_aa: CAASAPEAFF
j_call: TRBJ1-5; v_call: TRBV13; d_call: TRBD1; cdr3_aa: CASSTRDRVDNQPQHF
j_call: TRBJ2-1; v_call: TRBV5-4; d_call: NA; cdr3_aa: CASSSLGGGGSNEQFF
j_call: TRBJ2-7; v_call: TRBV27; d_call: TRBD1; cdr3_aa: CASSSYRGRGSYEQYF
j_call: TRBJ1-1; v_call: TRBV5-6; d_call: TRBD1; cdr3_aa: CASSSLGTANTEAFF
j_call: TRBJ2-7; v_call: TRBV7-2; d_call: TRBD1; cdr3_aa: CASSLGTGVLIEQYF
j_call: TRBJ2-5; v_call: TRBV30; d_call: TRBD2; cdr3_aa: CAWIIAGGLQETQYF
j_call: TRBJ1-2; v_call: TRBV10-3; d_call: TRBD1; cdr3_aa: CAIAGTENYGYTF
j_call: TRBJ1-1; v_call: TRBV5-8; d_call: TRBD1; cdr3_aa: CASQGKGARPMNTEAFF
j_call: TRBJ2-4; v_call: TRBV7-9; d_call: TRBD1; cdr3_aa: CASSPLRDRGNIQYF
j_call: TRBJ2-3; v_call: TRBV4-3; d_call: NA; cdr3_aa: CASSQQGTQYF
j_call: TRBJ2-3; v_call: TRBV10-1; d_call: TRBD2; cdr3_aa: CASSESLGTSGRTDTQYF
j_call: TRBJ2-4; v_call: TRBV6-1; d_call: TRBD1; cdr3_aa: CASNLGGALSIQYF
j_call: TRBJ1-1; v_call: TRBV30; d_call: NA; cdr3_aa: CAWSARQILNTEAFF
j_call: TRBJ1-2; v_call: TRBV9; d_call: NA; cdr3_aa: CASSVEGLDYGYTF
j_call: TRBJ2-5; v_call: TRBV7-6; d_call: TRBD2; cdr3_aa: CASSPEGLAGQETQYF
j_call: TRBJ2-3; v_call: TRBV13; d_call: NA; cdr3_aa: CASSFMSITDTQYF
j_call: TRBJ1-1; v_call: TRBV29-1; d_call: TRBD1; cdr3_aa: CSVEGTGGSGTEAFF
j_call: TRBJ1-2; v_call: TRBV10-3; d_call: NA; cdr3_aa: CAINRDGYTF
j_call: TRBJ1-6; v_call: TRBV7-8; d_call: TRBD1; cdr3_aa: CASSPTGNNSPLHF
j_call: TRBJ1-5; v_call: TRBV9; d_call: TRBD1; cdr3_aa: CASSVGTGMVEPQHF
j_call: TRBJ2-7; v_call: TRBV19; d_call: NA; cdr3_aa: CASSRIEPYYEQYF
j_call: TRBJ1-1; v_call: TRBV11-3; d_call: NA; cdr3_aa: CASSLEGRGWGNTEAFF
j_call: TRBJ1-1; v_call: TRBV19; d_call: NA; cdr3_aa: CASQEGGNMNTEAFF